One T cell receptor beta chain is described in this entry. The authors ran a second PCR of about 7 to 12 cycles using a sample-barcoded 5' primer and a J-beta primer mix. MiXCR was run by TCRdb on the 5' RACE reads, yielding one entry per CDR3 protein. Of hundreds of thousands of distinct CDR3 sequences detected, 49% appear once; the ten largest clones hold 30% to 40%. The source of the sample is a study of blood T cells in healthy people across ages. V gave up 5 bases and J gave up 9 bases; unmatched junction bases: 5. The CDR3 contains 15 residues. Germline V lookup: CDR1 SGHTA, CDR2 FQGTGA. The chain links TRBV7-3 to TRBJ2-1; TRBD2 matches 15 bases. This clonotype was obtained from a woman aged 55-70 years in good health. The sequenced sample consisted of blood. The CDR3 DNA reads TGTGCCAGCAGCACAGGACTAGCGGGAGGGATTGAGCAGTTCTTC. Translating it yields CASSTGLAGGIEQFF.